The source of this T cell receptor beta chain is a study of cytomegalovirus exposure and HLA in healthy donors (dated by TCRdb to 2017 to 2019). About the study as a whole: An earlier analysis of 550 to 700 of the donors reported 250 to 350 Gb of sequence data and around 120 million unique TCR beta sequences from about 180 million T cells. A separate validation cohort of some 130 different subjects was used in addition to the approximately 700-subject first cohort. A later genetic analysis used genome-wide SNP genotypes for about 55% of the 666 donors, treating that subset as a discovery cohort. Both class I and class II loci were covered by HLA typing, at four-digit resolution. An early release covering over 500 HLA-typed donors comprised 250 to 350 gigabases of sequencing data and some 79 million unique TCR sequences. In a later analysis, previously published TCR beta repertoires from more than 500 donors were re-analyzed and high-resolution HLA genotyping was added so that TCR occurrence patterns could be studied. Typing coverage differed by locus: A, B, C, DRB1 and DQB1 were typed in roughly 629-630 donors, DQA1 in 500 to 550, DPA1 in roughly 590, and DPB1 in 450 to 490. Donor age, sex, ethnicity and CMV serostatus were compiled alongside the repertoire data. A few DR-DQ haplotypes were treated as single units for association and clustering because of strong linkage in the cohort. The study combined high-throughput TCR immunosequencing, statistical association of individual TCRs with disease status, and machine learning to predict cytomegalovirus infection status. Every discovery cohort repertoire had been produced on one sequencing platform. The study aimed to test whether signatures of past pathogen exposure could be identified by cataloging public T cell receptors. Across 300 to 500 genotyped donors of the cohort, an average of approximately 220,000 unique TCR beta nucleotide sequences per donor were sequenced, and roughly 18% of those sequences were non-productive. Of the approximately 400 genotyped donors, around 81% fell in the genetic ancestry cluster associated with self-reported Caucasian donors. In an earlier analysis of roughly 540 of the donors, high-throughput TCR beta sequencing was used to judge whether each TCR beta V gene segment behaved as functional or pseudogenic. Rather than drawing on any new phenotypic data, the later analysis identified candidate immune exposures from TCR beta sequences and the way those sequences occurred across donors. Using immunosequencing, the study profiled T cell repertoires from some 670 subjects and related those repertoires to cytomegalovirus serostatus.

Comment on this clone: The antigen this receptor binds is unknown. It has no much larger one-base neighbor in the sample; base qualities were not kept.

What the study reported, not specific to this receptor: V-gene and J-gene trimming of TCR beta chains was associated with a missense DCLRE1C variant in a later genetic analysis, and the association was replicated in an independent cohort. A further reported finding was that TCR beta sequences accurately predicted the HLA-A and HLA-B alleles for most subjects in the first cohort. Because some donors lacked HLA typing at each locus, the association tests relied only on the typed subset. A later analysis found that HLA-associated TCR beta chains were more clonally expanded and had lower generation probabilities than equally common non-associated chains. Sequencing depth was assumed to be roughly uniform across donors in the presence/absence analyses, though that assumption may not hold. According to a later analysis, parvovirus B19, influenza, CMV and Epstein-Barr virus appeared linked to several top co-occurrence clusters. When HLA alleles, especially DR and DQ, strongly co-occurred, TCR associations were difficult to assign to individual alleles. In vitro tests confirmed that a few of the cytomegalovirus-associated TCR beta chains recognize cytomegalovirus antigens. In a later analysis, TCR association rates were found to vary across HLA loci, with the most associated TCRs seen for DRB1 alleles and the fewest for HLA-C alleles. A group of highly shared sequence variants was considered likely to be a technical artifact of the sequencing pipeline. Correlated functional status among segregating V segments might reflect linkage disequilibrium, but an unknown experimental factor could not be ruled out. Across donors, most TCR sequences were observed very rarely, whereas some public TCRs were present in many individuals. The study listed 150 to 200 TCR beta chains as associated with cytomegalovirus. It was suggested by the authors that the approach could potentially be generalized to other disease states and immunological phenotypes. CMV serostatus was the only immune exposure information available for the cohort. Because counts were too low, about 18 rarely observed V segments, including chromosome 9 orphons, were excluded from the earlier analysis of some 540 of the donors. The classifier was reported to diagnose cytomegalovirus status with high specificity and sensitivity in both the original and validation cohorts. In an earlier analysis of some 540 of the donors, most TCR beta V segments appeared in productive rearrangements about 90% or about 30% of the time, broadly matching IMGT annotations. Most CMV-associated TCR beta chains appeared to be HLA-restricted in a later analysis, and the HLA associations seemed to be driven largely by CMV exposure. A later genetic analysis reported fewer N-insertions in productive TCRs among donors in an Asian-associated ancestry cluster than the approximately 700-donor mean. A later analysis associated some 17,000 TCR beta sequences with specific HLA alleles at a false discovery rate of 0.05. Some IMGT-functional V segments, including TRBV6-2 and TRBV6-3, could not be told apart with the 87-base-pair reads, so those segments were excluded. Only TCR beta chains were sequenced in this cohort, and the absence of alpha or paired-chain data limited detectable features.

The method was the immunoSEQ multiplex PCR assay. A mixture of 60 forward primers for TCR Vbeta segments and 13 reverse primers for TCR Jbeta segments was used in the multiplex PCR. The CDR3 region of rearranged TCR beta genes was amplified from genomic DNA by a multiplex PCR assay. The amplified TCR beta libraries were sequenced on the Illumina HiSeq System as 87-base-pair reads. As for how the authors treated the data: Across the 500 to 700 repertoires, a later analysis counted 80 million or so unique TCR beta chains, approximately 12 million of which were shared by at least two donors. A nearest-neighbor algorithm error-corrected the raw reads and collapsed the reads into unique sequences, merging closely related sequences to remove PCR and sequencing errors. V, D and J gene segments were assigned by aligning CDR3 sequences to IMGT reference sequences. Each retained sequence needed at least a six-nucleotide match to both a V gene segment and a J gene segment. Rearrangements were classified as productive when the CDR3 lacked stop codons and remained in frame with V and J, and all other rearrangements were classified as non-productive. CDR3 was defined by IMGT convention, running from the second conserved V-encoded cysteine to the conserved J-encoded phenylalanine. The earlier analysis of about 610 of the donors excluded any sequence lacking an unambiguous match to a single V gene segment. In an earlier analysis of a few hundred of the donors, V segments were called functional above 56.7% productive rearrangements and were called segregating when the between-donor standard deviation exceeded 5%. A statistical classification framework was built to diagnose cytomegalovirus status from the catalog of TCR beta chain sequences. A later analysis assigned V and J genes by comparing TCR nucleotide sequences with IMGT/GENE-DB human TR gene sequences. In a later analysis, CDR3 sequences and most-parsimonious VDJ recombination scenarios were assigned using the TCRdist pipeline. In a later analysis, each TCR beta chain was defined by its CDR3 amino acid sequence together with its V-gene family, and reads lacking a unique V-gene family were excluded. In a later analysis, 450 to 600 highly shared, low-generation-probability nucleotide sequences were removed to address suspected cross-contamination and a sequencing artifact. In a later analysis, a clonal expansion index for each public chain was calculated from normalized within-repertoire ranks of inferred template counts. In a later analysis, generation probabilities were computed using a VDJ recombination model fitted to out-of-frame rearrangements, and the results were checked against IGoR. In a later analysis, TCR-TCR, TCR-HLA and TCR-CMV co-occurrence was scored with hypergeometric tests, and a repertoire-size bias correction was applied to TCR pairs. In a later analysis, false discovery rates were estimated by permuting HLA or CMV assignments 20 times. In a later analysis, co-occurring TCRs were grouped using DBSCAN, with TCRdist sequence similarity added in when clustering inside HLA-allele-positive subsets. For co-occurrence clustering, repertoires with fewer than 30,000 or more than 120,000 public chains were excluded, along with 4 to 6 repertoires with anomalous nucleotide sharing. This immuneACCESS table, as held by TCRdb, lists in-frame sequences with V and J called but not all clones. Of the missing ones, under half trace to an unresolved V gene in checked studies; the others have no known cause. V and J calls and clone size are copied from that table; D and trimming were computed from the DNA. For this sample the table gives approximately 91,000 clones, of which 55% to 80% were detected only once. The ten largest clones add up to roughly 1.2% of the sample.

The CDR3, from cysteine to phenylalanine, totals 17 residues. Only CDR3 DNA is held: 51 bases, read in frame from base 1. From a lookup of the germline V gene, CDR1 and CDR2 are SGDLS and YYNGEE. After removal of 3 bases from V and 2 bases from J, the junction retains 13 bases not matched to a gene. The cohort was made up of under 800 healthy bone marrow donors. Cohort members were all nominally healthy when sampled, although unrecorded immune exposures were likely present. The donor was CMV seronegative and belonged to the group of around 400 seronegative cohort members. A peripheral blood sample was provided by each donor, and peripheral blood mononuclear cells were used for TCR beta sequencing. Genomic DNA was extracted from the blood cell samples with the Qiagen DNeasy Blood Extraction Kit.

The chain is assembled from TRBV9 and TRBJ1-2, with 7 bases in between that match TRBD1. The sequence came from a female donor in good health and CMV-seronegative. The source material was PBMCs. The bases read TGTGCCAGCAGCGACAGGGGCCTCGAGAGGGGGAACTATGGCTACACCTTC. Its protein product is CASSDRGLERGNYGYTF.